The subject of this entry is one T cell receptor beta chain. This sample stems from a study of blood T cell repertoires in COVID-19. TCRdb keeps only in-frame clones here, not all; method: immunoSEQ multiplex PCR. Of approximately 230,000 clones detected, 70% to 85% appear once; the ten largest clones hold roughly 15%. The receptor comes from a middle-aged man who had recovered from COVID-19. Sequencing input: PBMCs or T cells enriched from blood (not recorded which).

The chain's CDR3 is CASSPLALFPEAFF. The CDR3 nucleotides are TGTGCCAGCTCACCACTCGCGTTGTTCCCTGAAGCTTTCTTT. The chain couples TRBV18 to TRBJ1-1; D gene unclear. The CDR3 is 14 amino acids. Germline CDR1 is KGHSH and CDR2 is LQKENI. With 1 base removed from V and 6 bases from J, the gap between germline ends came to 12 bases.